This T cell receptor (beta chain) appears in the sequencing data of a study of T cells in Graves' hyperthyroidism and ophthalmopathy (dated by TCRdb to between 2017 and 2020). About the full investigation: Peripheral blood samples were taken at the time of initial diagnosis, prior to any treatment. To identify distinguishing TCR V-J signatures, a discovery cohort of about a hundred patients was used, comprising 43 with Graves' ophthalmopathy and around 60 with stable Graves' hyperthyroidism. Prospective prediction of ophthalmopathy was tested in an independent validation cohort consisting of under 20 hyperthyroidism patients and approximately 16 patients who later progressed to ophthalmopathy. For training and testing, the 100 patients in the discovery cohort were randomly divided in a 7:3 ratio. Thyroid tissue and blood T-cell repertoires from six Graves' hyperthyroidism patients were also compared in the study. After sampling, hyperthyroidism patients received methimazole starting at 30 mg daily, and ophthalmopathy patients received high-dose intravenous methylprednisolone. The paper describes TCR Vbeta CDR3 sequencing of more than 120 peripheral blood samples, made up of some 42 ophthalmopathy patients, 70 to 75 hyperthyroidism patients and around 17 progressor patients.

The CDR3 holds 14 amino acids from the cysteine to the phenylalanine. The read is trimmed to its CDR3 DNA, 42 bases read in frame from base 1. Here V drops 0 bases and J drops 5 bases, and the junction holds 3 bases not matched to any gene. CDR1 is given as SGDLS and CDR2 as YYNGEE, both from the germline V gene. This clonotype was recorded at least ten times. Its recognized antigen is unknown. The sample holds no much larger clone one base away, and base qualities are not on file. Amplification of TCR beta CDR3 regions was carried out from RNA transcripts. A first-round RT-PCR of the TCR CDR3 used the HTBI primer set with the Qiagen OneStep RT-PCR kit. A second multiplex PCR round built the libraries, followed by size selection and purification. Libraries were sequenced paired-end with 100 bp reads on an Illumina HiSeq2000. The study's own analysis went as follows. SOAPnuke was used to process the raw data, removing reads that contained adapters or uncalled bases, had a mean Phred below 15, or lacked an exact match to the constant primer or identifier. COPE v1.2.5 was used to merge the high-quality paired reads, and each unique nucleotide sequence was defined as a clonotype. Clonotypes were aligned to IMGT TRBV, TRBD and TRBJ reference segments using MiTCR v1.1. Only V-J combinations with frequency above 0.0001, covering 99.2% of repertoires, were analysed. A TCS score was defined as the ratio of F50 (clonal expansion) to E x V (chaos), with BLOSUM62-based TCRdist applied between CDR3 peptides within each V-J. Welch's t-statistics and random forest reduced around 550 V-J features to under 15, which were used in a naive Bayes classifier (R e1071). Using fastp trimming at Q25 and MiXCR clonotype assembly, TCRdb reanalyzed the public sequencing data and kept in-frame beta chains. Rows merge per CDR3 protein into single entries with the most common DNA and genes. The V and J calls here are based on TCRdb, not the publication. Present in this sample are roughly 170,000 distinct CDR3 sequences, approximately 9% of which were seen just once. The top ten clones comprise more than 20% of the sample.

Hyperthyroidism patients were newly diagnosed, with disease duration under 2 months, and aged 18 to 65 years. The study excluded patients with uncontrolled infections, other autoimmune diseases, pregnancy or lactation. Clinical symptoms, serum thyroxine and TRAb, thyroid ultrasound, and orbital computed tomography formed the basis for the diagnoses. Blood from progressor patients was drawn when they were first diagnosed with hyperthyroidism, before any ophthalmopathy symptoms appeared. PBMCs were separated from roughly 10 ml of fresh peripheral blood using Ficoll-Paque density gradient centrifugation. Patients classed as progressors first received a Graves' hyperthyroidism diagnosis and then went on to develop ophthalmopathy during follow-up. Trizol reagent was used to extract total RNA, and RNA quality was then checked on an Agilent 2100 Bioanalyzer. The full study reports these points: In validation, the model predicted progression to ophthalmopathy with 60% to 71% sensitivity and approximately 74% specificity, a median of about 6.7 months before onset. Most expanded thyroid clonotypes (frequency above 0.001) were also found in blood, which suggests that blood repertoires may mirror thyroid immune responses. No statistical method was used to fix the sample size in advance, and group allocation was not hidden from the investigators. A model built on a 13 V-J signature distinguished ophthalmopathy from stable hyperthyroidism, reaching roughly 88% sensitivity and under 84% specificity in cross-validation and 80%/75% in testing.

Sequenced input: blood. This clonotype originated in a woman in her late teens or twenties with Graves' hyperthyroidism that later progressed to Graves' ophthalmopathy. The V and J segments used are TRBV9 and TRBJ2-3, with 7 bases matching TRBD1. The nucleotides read TGTGCCAGCAGCGTAGGAACAGGGGAAGATACGCAGTATTTT. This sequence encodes CASSVGTGEDTQYF.